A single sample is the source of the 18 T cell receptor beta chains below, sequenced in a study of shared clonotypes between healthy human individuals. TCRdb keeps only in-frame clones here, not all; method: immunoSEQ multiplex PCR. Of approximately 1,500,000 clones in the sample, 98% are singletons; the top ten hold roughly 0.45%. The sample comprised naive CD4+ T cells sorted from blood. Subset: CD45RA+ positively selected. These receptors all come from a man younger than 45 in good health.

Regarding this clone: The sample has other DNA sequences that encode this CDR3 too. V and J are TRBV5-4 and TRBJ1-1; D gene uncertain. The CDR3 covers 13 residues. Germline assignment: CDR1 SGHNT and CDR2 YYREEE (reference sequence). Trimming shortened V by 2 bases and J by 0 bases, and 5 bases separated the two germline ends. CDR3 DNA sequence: TGTGCCAGCAGCTTACTGATGAACACTGAAGCTTTCTTT. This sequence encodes CASSLLMNTEAFF.

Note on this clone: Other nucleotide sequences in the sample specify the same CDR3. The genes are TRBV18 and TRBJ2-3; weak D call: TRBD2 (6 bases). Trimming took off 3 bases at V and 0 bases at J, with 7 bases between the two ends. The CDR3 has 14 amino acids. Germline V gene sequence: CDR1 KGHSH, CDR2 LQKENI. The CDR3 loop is CASSPSGSTDTQYF. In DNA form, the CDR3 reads TGTGCCAGCTCACCGAGCGGGAGCACAGATACGCAGTATTTT.

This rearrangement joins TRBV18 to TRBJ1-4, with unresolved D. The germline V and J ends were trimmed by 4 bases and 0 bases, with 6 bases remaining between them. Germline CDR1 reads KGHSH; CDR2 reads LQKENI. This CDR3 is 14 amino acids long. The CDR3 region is CASSLGATNEKLFF. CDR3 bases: TGTGCCAGCTCACTCGGAGCAACTAATGAAAAACTGTTTTTT.

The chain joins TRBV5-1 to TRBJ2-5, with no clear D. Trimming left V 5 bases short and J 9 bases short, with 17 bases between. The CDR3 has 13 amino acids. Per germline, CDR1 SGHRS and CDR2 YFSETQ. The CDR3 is CASSTLGIASQYF. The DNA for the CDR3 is TGCGCCAGCAGTACTCTAGGAATCGCGTCCCAGTACTTC.

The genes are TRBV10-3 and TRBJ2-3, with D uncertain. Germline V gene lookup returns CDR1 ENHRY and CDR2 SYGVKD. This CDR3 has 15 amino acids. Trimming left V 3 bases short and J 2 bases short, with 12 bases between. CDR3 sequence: CAISDSKRITDTQYF. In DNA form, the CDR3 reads TGTGCCATCAGTGACTCAAAGCGCATCACAGATACGCAGTATTTT.

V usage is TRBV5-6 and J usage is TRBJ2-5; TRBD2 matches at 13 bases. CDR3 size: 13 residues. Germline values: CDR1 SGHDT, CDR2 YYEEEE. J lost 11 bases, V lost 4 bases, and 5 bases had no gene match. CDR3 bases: TGTGCCAGCAGCCCGGGACTAGCGGGGCCACAGTACTTC. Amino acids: CASSPGLAGPQYF.

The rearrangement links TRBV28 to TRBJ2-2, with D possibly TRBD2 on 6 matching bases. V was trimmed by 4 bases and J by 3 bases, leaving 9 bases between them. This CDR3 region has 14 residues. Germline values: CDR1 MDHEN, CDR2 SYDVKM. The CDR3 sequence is CASSSGTDTGELFF. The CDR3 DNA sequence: TGTGCCAGCAGTTCCGGGACTGACACCGGGGAGCTGTTTTTT.

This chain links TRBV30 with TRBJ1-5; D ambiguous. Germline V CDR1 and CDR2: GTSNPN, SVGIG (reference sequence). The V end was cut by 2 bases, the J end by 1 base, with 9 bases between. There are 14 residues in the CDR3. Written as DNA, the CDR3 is TGTGCCTGGAGTATCCTCTCGAGCAATCAGCCCCAGCATTTT. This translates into CAWSILSSNQPQHF.

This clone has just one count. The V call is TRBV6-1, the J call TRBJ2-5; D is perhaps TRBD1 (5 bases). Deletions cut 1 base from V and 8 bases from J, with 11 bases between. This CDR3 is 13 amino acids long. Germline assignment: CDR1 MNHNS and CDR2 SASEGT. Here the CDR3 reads CASSEVSGITQYF. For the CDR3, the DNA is TGTGCCAGCAGTGAAGTTTCAGGGATTACCCAGTACTTC.

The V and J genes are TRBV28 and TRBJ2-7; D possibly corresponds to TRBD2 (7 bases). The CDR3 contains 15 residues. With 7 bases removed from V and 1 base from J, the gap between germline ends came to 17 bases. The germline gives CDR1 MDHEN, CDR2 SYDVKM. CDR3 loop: CASIGGGGGSYEQYF. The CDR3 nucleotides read TGTGCCAGCATAGGAGGGGGGGGCGGATCCTACGAGCAGTACTTC.

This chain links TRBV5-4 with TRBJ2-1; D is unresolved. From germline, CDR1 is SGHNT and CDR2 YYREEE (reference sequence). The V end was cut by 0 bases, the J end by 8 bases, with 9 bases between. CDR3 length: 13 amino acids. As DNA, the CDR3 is TGTGCCAGCAGCTTGGATGGGCTCTATGAGCAGTTCTTC. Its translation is CASSLDGLYEQFF. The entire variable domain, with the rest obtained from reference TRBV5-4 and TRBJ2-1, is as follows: ETGVTQSPTHLIKTRGQQVTLRCSSQSGHNTVSWYQQALGQGPQFIFQYYREEENGRGNFPPRFSGLQFPNYSSELNVNALELDDSALYLCASSLDGLYEQFFGPGTRLTVL.

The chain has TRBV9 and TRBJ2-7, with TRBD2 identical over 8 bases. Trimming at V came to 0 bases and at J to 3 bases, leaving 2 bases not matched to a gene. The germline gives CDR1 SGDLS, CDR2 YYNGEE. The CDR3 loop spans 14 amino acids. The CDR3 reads CASSVAAGVYEQYF. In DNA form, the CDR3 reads TGTGCCAGCAGCGTAGCAGCGGGAGTCTACGAGCAGTACTTC.

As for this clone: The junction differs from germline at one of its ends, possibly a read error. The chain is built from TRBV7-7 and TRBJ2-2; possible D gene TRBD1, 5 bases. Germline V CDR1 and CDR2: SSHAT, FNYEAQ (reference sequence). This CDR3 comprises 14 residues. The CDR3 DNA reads TGTGCTAGCAGCCCCCCGCAGGGAACCGGGGAGCTGTTTTTT. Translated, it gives CASSPPQGTGELFF.

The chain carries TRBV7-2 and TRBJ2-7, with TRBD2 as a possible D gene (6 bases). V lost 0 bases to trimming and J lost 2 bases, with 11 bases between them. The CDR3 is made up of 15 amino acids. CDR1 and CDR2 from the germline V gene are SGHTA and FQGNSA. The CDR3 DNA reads TGTGCCAGCAGCTTAGCCGGGAGTAGTACCTACGAGCAGTACTTC. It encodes CASSLAGSSTYEQYF.

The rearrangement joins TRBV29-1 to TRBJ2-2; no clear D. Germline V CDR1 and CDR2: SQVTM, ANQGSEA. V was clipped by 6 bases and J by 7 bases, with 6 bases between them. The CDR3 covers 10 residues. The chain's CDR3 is CSVQNGELFF. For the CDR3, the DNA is TGCAGCGTACAGAACGGGGAGCTGTTTTTT.

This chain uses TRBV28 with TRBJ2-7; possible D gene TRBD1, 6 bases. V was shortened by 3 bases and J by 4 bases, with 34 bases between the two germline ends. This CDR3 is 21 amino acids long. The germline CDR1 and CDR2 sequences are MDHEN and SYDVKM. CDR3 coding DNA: TGTGCCAGCAGTTTTCATTCATCCCTGGACAGCGTTCATTCCGTAGGGTACGAGCAGTACTTC. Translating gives CASSFHSSLDSVHSVGYEQYF.

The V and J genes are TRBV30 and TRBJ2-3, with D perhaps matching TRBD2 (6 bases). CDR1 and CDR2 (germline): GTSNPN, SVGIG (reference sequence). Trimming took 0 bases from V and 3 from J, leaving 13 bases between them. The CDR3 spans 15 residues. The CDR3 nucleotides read TGTGCCTGGAGTGTACCTAGCGTGGGGACAGATACGCAGTATTTT. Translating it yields CAWSVPSVGTDTQYF.

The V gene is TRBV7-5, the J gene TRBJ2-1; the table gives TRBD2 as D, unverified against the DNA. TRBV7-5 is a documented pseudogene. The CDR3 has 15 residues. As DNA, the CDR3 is TGTGTCAGAATCGCTAGCGGGAGCCAATTCAATGAGCAGTTCTTC. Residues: CVRIASGSQFNEQFF.